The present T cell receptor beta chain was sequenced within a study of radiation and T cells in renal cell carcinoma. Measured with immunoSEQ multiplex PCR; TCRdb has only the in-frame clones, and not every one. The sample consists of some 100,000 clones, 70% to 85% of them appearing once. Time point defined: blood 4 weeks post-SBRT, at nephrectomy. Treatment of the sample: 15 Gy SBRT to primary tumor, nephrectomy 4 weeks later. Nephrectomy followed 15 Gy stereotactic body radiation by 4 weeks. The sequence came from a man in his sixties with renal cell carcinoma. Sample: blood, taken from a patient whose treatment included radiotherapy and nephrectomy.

The CDR3, as DNA: TGTGCCAGCAGCAACACCGGGGAGCTGTTTTTT. Protein sequence: CASSNTGELFF. The gene calls are TRBV6-5 and TRBJ2-2; D not resolved. The V gene's germline CDR1 is MNHEY and CDR2 SVGAGI. The germline V and J ends were trimmed by 6 bases and 2 bases, with 1 base remaining between them. The CDR3 loop spans 11 amino acids.